The rows below give T cell receptor beta chains drawn from one sample of a study of blood T cell repertoires in COVID-19. Only in-frame clones appear in the TCRdb table, and some are missing; sequencing was by immunoSEQ multiplex PCR. The sample holds roughly 190,000 clones; 94% are singletons and the top ten take 0.76%. Sequencing was carried out using peripheral blood. The source of these receptors is a man aged 25 to 40 with COVID-19, enrolled during active disease. CDR3s include the opening cysteine and the closing phenylalanine or tryptophan. D genes are given only for firm matches. A clone size is listed for some rows: how often the clone was seen (once, few, many), or a class if it is expanded.

>TRBJ1-4|.|.|TRBV24-1
CATSGGPNEKLFF
TGTGCCACCAGTGGGGGGCCGAATGAAAAACTGTTTTTT
>TRBJ2-1|TRBD1|.|TRBV30
CAWSVPDRGNEQFF
TGTGCCTGGAGTGTACCCGACAGGGGCAATGAGCAGTTCTTC
>TRBJ2-7|.|.|TRBV7-9
CASSPQGGTTLYEQYF
TGTGCCAGCAGCCCCCAAGGCGGCACCACTTTGTACGAGCAGTACTTC
>TRBJ2-2|.|.|TRBV7-9
CASSHGGNTGELFF
TGTGCCAGCAGCCATGGGGGCAACACCGGGGAGCTGTTTTTT
>TRBJ2-7|.|.|TRBV11-2
CASSLVVREQYF
TGTGCCAGCAGCTTAGTTGTGCGCGAGCAGTACTTC
>TRBJ2-3|.|.|TRBV11-3
CASSLRGGWAGTQYF
TGTGCCAGCAGCTTACGGGGAGGATGGGCGGGTACGCAGTATTTT
>TRBJ2-2|.|.|TRBV5-5
CASSLGGAGSAGELFF
TGTGCCAGCAGCTTGGGAGGCGCGGGGAGTGCCGGGGAGCTGTTTTTT
>TRBJ2-6|TRBD1|.|TRBV5-5
CASSQSGTGDPPGANVLTF
TGTGCCAGCAGCCAGTCCGGGACAGGGGACCCGCCTGGGGCCAACGTCCTGACTTTC
>TRBJ2-3|TRBD2|once|TRBV9
CASTLGLGIDTQYF
TGTGCCAGCACCCTCGGACTAGGGATAGATACGCAGTATTTT
>TRBJ2-5|.|.|TRBV6-5
CASSYSRGMWETQYF
TGTGCCAGCAGTTACTCCAGGGGTATGTGGGAGACCCAGTACTTC
>TRBJ1-1|.|.|TRBV5-6
CASSLGRADEAFF
TGTGCCAGCAGCTTGGGCAGGGCGGATGAAGCTTTCTTT
>TRBJ2-5|.|.|TRBV27
CASKGETQYF
TGTGCCAGCAAGGGGGAGACCCAGTACTTC
>TRBJ2-7|TRBD1|.|TRBV7-9
CASSFDGTGSSEQYF
TGTGCCAGCAGCTTTGACGGGACAGGGTCTTCCGAGCAGTACTTC
>TRBJ1-6|.|.|TRBV3-1/TRBV3-2
CASSPNPGIVSYNSPLHF
TGTGCCAGCAGCCCCAATCCAGGGATAGTCTCCTATAATTCACCCCTCCACTTT
>TRBJ2-1|.|.|TRBV7-9
CASSLINFGQVNEQFF
TGTGCCAGCAGCTTAATAAACTTCGGCCAGGTCAATGAGCAGTTCTTC
>TRBJ2-5|TRBD2|.|TRBV5-4
CASSPGGTRSQETQYF
TGTGCCAGCAGCCCGGGGGGGACAAGGTCCCAAGAGACCCAGTACTTC
>TRBJ1-5|TRBD1|.|TRBV5-1
CASSAGTGGGQPQHF
TGCGCCAGCAGCGCCGGAACAGGGGGCGGTCAGCCCCAGCATTTT
>TRBJ1-2|.|.|TRBV6-5
CASSQRDYGYTF
TGTGCCAGCAGCCAACGGGACTATGGCTACACCTTC
>TRBJ1-1|.|.|TRBV6-5
CASSQEGTEAFF
TGTGCCAGCAGCCAGGAGGGCACTGAAGCTTTCTTT
>TRBJ2-1|.|.|TRBV11-2
CASSPPAAYNEQFF
TGTGCCAGCAGCCCCCCGGCGGCCTACAATGAGCAGTTCTTC
>TRBJ2-1|TRBD2|.|TRBV5-5
CASSLVAGGLNEQFF
TGTGCCAGCAGCTTGGTTGCGGGGGGCCTCAATGAGCAGTTCTTC
>TRBJ2-3|.|.|TRBV18
CASSPFGQTTDTQYF
TGTGCCAGCTCACCATTTGGACAGACCACAGATACGCAGTATTTT
>TRBJ1-3|.|.|TRBV19
CASRDQGSSGNTIYF
TGTGCCAGTAGGGATCAGGGTTCCTCTGGAAACACCATATATTTT
>TRBJ1-5|TRBD1|once|TRBV7-2
CASSPGQVNQPQHF
TGTGCCAGCAGCCCGGGACAGGTCAATCAGCCCCAGCATTTT
>TRBJ2-7|TRBD1|.|TRBV5-4
CASSSRDSYEQYF
TGTGCCAGCAGCAGCCGGGACAGCTACGAGCAGTACTTC
>TRBJ2-5|.|.|TRBV5-6
CASSEGVFQETQYF
TGTGCCAGCAGCGAGGGGGTGTTCCAAGAGACCCAGTACTTC
>TRBJ2-5|TRBD2|.|TRBV7-2
CASSLGLAAETQYF
TGTGCCAGCAGCCTGGGACTAGCGGCGGAGACCCAGTACTTC
>TRBJ1-1|TRBD1|.|TRBV25-1
CASSATPDRENRAFF
TGTGCCAGCAGCGCCACCCCGGACAGGGAAAATCGAGCTTTCTTT
>TRBJ1-1|.|.|TRBV6-5
CASSYVGSMNTEAFF
TGTGCCAGCAGTTACGTTGGCAGTATGAACACTGAAGCTTTCTTT
>TRBJ1-3|.|.|TRBV5-6
CASTITGVTGNTIYF
TGTGCCAGCACCATCACGGGAGTGACTGGAAACACCATATATTTT
>TRBJ1-2|TRBD1|.|TRBV9
CASSVGGQDNYGYTF
TGTGCCAGCAGCGTAGGGGGACAGGACAACTATGGCTACACCTTC
>TRBJ1-4|.|.|TRBV25-1
CASSDQGLANEKLFF
TGTGCCAGCAGTGACCAGGGGTTGGCTAATGAAAAACTGTTTTTT
>TRBJ2-2|TRBD1|.|TRBV6-2/TRBV6-3
CASSVRSDRVGQESGGELFF
TGTGCCAGCAGTGTACGATCGGACAGGGTAGGACAGGAGTCCGGCGGGGAGCTGTTTTTT
>TRBJ1-3|.|.|TRBV30
CAWSRLSGNTIYF
TGTGCCTGGAGCCGACTCTCTGGAAACACCATATATTTT
>TRBJ1-1|.|.|TRBV6-4
CASRRGGSTEAFF
TGTGCCAGCAGGAGGGGAGGGAGCACTGAAGCTTTCTTT
>TRBJ1-4|.|once|TRBV2
CASSQGFSATNEKLFF
TGTGCCAGCAGCCAGGGTTTTAGTGCAACTAATGAAAAACTGTTTTTT
>TRBJ1-1|TRBD1|.|TRBV14
CASSETDRVGTEAFF
TGTGCCAGCAGCGAAACGGACAGGGTTGGAACTGAAGCTTTCTTT
>TRBJ2-3|TRBD2|.|TRBV30
CASGLGADTQYF
TGTGCCTCAGGACTAGGAGCAGATACGCAGTATTTT
>TRBJ2-1|TRBD2|.|TRBV7-6
CASSLAANSGANEQFF
TGTGCCAGCAGCTTAGCGGCGAATAGCGGGGCAAATGAGCAGTTCTTC
>TRBJ1-6|.|.|TRBV7-9
CASAVGGLHSPLHF
TGTGCCAGCGCGGTGGGGGGACTCCATTCACCCCTCCACTTT
>TRBJ2-7|TRBD1|.|TRBV19
CASSRDRGRYEQYF
TGTGCCAGTAGCCGGGACAGGGGTCGCTACGAGCAGTACTTC
>TRBJ2-3|TRBD2|few|TRBV9
CASSVAGAGGRPDTQYF
TGTGCCAGCAGCGTAGCTGGGGCGGGGGGTCGGCCAGATACGCAGTATTTT
>TRBJ1-3|.|.|TRBV4-1
CASSQDLMGPQDF
TGCGCCAGCAGCCAAGATCTCATGGGGCCACAGGATTTT
>TRBJ2-5|TRBD1|.|TRBV11-2
CASSLNTRTGGIGTQYF
TGTGCCAGCAGCTTAAATACCCGGACAGGGGGGATTGGGACCCAGTACTTC
>TRBJ1-2|TRBD1|.|TRBV24-1
CATSDRGQTYGYTF
TGTGCCACCAGTGATCGGGGACAGACCTATGGCTACACCTTC
>TRBJ1-1|.|.|TRBV7-9
CASSLQGLNTEAFF
TGTGCCAGCAGCTTACAGGGTCTGAACACTGAAGCTTTCTTT
>TRBJ1-1|TRBD1|.|TRBV6-5
CASSYRTGVITEAFF
TGTGCCAGCAGTTACCGGACAGGGGTAATCACTGAAGCTTTCTTT
>TRBJ2-5|.|.|TRBV18
CASSPSYREETQYF
TGTGCCAGCTCACCATCGTACAGGGAAGAGACCCAGTACTTC
>TRBJ2-2|TRBD1|.|TRBV19
CASRVTGTGGHGELFF
TGTGCCAGTAGAGTTACCGGGACAGGGGGCCACGGGGAGCTGTTTTTT
>TRBJ1-3|TRBD1|.|TRBV11-2
CASSVSAGRGASGNTIYF
TGTGCCAGCAGCGTTTCAGCGGGCAGGGGGGCCTCTGGAAACACCATATATTTT
>TRBJ1-4|TRBD1|.|TRBV6-1
CASSEADRGNEKLFF
TGTGCCAGCAGTGAAGCGGACAGGGGGAATGAAAAACTGTTTTTT
>TRBJ2-1|.|.|TRBV28
CASTFSRGGLEIEQFF
TGTGCCAGCACTTTCTCTAGGGGGGGGCTAGAGATTGAGCAGTTCTTC
>TRBJ2-1|.|.|TRBV5-1
CASSWGDSNNEQFF
TGCGCCAGCAGCTGGGGGGACAGTAACAATGAGCAGTTCTTC